This entry describes one T cell receptor (beta chain). These data are taken from a study of blood T cell repertoires in COVID-19. Study information: Material from acute and convalescent COVID-19 was sourced from the United States, Italy and Spain. PBMCs, B-cell-depleted T cells, or T cells were the source of the cDNA or gDNA that made up the material.

CDR3 length: 15 amino acids. Germline CDR1 and CDR2: SGHNT and YYREEE (reference sequence). After removal of 3 bases from V and 0 bases from J, the junction contained 3 bases not matched to a gene. The protocol was immunoSEQ multiplex PCR, while the TCRdb copy is restricted to in-frame clones and leaves out a portion. The table shows 300,000 to 400,000 clones, with over 85% occurring only once. Researchers sorted participants into cohorts using their self-reported clinical history. The sequenced sample was PBMCs or T cells enriched from blood (not recorded which). The origin of this receptor is a man between 60 and 75 years old who had recovered from COVID-19. This rearrangement joins TRBV5-4 to TRBJ2-1, with 7 nucleotides matching TRBD2. The chain's CDR3 is CASSWGGSSYNEQFF. The CDR3 region has the DNA TGTGCCAGCAGCTGGGGGGGGAGCTCCTACAATGAGCAGTTCTTC.